This is a list of T cell receptor beta chains from one sample in a study of cytomegalovirus exposure and HLA in healthy donors. The repertoire was sequenced with immunoSEQ multiplex PCR; TCRdb's copy has only in-frame clones and lacks some. The sample includes around 200,000 clones, roughly 77% seen only once; the top ten take 4% to 5%. The sequenced material came from PBMCs. The receptors derive from a man in his thirties or forties in good health and CMV-seropositive. Each CDR3 is given with its conserved first and last residue. Fields, in order: D gene, V gene, clone size, J gene, CDR3 protein, CDR3 DNA. D genes are given only for firm matches. Size is omitted from some rows. Given values are once, few, many or a class for expanded clones.

.	TRBV7-2	few	TRBJ2-5	CASSPGAAVQETQYF	TGTGCCAGCAGCCCTGGAGCAGCCGTACAAGAGACCCAGTACTTC
TRBD1	TRBV28	few	TRBJ1-4	CASSLMGQGPEKLFF	TGTGCCAGCAGTTTAATGGGACAGGGGCCCGAAAAACTGTTTTTT
.	TRBV7-9	.	TRBJ1-2	CASSPTGMGLMRYTF	TGTGCCAGCAGCCCAACAGGGATGGGTCTAATGCGGTACACCTTC
.	TRBV15	once	TRBJ2-7	CATSRGASGTESSYEQYF	TGTGCCACCAGCAGAGGAGCCTCCGGGACTGAGAGCTCCTACGAGCAGTACTTC
TRBD1	TRBV28	.	TRBJ2-7	CASSFSGTGWGEQYF	TGTGCCAGCAGTTTCTCCGGGACAGGGTGGGGCGAGCAGTACTTC
.	TRBV23-1	.	TRBJ2-1	CASPRPGTKNEQFF	TGCGCCAGTCCACGCCCCGGTACGAAAAATGAGCAGTTCTTC
.	TRBV10-2	few	TRBJ1-5	CASSESPRASNQPQHF	TGCGCCAGCAGTGAGTCGCCCAGGGCTAGCAATCAGCCCCAGCATTTT
.	TRBV7-2	.	TRBJ2-2	CASTPSTRAGELFF	TGTGCCAGCACGCCTTCAACTAGGGCCGGGGAGCTGTTTTTT
.	TRBV19	.	TRBJ2-5	CASSITQGGTQYF	TGTGCCAGTAGTATCACTCAGGGCGGGACCCAGTACTTC
.	TRBV7-2	.	TRBJ1-5	CASSLEGDAQPQHF	TGTGCCAGCAGCTTAGAGGGGGATGCACAGCCCCAGCATTTT
TRBD2	TRBV5-1	.	TRBJ2-3	CASSSGTSGRVGTDTQYF	TGCGCCAGCAGCTCTGGGACTAGCGGGAGGGTTGGCACAGATACGCAGTATTTT
.	TRBV30	.	TRBJ2-7	CAWSGTLDEQYF	TGTGCCTGGAGTGGGACACTCGACGAGCAGTACTTC
TRBD1	TRBV7-2	once	TRBJ1-5	CASSTRTGSNQPQHF	TGTGCCAGCAGCACCCGGACAGGGTCCAATCAGCCCCAGCATTTT
TRBD1	TRBV7-9	.	TRBJ2-5	CASSPWTGTRQETQYF	TGTGCCAGCAGCCCGTGGACAGGGACCCGCCAAGAGACCCAGTACTTC
.	TRBV14	.	TRBJ1-1	CASSHPEGGSNTAEAFF	TGTGCCAGCAGCCACCCTGAGGGCGGTTCGAACACTGCTGAAGCTTTCTTT
.	TRBV27	.	TRBJ2-5	CASSLSIVETQYF	TGTGCCAGCAGTTTATCGATAGTGGAGACCCAGTACTTC
TRBD2	TRBV28	few	TRBJ2-4	CASSATGTSGTPIQYF	TGTGCCAGCAGTGCAACCGGGACTAGCGGGACCCCCATTCAGTACTTC
TRBD2	TRBV5-4	.	TRBJ2-3	CASRIAGSTDTQYF	TGTGCCAGCAGGATAGCGGGAAGCACAGATACGCAGTATTTT
TRBD2	TRBV11-2	.	TRBJ2-1	CASSVLAGEYNEQFF	TGTGCCAGCAGCGTACTAGCGGGAGAATACAATGAGCAGTTCTTC
TRBD2	TRBV7-3	.	TRBJ2-1	CASSPRTSATYNEQFF	TGTGCCAGCAGCCCGCGGACTAGCGCCACCTACAATGAGCAGTTCTTC
.	TRBV18	.	TRBJ1-2	CASSPPGSDGYTF	TGTGCCAGCTCACCCCCCGGGAGTGATGGCTACACCTTC
TRBD1	TRBV9	.	TRBJ2-7	CASSVEGQGAHEQYF	TGTGCCAGCAGCGTAGAGGGTCAGGGGGCCCACGAGCAGTACTTC
TRBD1	TRBV19	.	TRBJ2-7	CASIGQGGKGEQYF	TGTGCCAGTATCGGACAGGGGGGAAAGGGCGAGCAGTACTTC
.	TRBV6-6	.	TRBJ1-1	CASSYEALRAFF	TGTGCCAGCAGTTATGAGGCATTGAGGGCTTTCTTT
.	TRBV7-3	few	TRBJ2-3	CASSLTQQADTQYF	TGTGCCAGCAGCTTAACGCAGCAGGCAGATACGCAGTATTTT
.	TRBV15	few	TRBJ2-2	CATSRDTLAGELFF	TGTGCCACCAGCAGAGATACCCTAGCCGGGGAGCTGTTTTTT